This entry features one T cell receptor (beta chain) sequence. This clonotype was counted ten times or more. Its antigen target is currently unknown. Base-call qualities are not available, and no considerably larger clone is one nucleotide away. This sample is drawn from a study of early T cells in non-severe SARS-CoV-2 infection (dated by TCRdb to about 2021). About the full investigation: Bulk RNA from unsorted whole blood was used for TCR sequencing, so alpha and beta chains could not be paired. Beyond this particular receptor, the publication reports: VDJdb matching was skewed toward anti-spike CD8 responses and likely underestimated virus-specific expansions by missing private and CD4 specificities.

The study was a case-control design nested within a healthcare worker cohort in London, UK, with weekly nasopharyngeal swab PCR tests and blood sampling. Healthcare workers were recruited during the week of the UK lockdown, between 23 and 31 March 2020, and followed weekly for up to about 16 weeks. The library was prepared using 5' RACE. The listed sequencing device is NextSeq 500. The TCR library protocol attached unique molecular identifiers to individual cDNA molecules to correct for sequencing error and PCR bias. Both TCR alpha and beta chains were sequenced, and tight co-correlation was observed between alpha and beta sequence abundances in each sample. Processing in the source paper ran as follows. V gene, J gene and CDR3 annotation of TCR sequences was performed with Decombinator V4. Expanded TCRs were defined as changing significantly between any two time points under a Poisson model with p below 0.0001. Abundances of TCRs were expressed as counts per million after normalisation to the total number of TCRs sequenced in each sample. VDJdb, accessed 1 November 2021, was searched for CMV, EBV and SARS-CoV-2 annotated TCRs, excluding TCRs annotated for multiple antigens. Starting from the raw public reads, TCRdb applied fastp trimming at Q25, assembled clones with MiXCR and retained in-frame beta chains. Each record represents a unique CDR3 protein, reported with the most common genes and DNA among its rows. The V and J calls and clone size are TCRdb's, not the authors'. This sample comprises over 25,000 distinct CDR3 sequences, 6% to 8.5% of them detected only once. Approximately 4.1% of the sample goes to the ten largest clones.

Sequencing was carried out using whole blood. The TCR was taken from an adult who was a healthcare worker with PCR-confirmed SARS-CoV-2 infection or an uninfected control (not recorded which).

CDR3 region: CASSLVLRDRADNEQFF. The DNA is as follows: TGTGCCAGCAGTTTAGTTTTGCGGGACAGGGCGGACAATGAGCAGTTCTTC. This sequence uses TRBV12-3 or TRBV12-4 and TRBJ2-1, with 9 bases matching TRBD1. The CDR3 contains 17 residues, cysteine and phenylalanine counted. The DNA shown is the 51-base CDR3, in frame from base 1. Relative to germline, V is missing 1 base and J is missing 5 bases, with 9 bases of the junction outside any gene match.